Listed below are T cell receptor beta chains from one sample, sequenced in a study of T cells in Graves' hyperthyroidism and ophthalmopathy. TCRdb itself ran the multiplex PCR reads through MiXCR, one entry per CDR3 protein. In the table there are under 400,000 distinct CDR3 sequences, around 25% of which are singletons. Sequencing was performed on blood. These receptors were taken from a man aged 50-59 years with Graves' hyperthyroidism. Each CDR3 is given with its conserved first and last residue. Fields, in order: clone size, J gene, D gene, V gene, CDR3 DNA, CDR3 protein. The D gene is left open where the match is weak. Size tells how often a clone was seen (once, few, many) or the class of an expanded clone, and some rows leave it out.

>NA|TRBJ2-2|NA|TRBV19
TGTGCCAGTAGTACTCTAGGCCGGAACACCGGGGAGCTGTTTTTT
CASSTLGRNTGELFF
>NA|TRBJ2-5|NA|TRBV4-1
TGCGCCAGCAGCCCCCAAGCGTGGGAGACCCAGTACTTC
CASSPQAWETQYF
>few|TRBJ1-1|TRBD1|TRBV28
TGTGCCAGCAGTTGGGGACAGGGTGGGACTGAAGCTTTCTTT
CASSWGQGGTEAFF
>few|TRBJ2-5|NA|TRBV2
TGTGCCAGTTATCGGGACACCGACCAAGAGACCCAGTACTTC
CASYRDTDQETQYF
>NA|TRBJ1-5|TRBD1|TRBV4-1
TGCGCCAGCAGCCACCTTCCACAGGGGGCCGTGGATCAGCCCCAGCATTTT
CASSHLPQGAVDQPQHF
>many|TRBJ1-1|NA|TRBV28
TGTGCCAGCAGTTTAACCTCTACAGAGTTGAACACTGAAGCTTTCTTT
CASSLTSTELNTEAFF
>NA|TRBJ2-5|NA|TRBV29-1
TGCAGCGTTGAAAAACAGGTCAAAGAGACCCAGTACTTC
CSVEKQVKETQYF
>many|TRBJ2-1|NA|TRBV20-1
TGCAGTGCTAACCACCGGGACCCCTACAATGAGCAGTTCTTC
CSANHRDPYNEQFF
>NA|TRBJ1-3|NA|TRBV6-1
TGTGCCAGCAGCCCGGACGGTGGCCCTGGAAACACCATATATTTT
CASSPDGGPGNTIYF
>NA|TRBJ2-1|NA|TRBV13
TGTGCCAGCAGCTTAGGCAGGCCCAATGAGCAGTTCTTC
CASSLGRPNEQFF
>many|TRBJ2-3|NA|TRBV2
TGTGCCAGCAGTGTACACCGTGCTAGCACAGATACGCAGTATTTT
CASSVHRASTDTQYF
>NA|TRBJ1-3|TRBD1|TRBV7-9
TGTGCCAGCAGCTACCCGGGACAGATCTTCTCATATTTT
CASSYPGQIFSYF
>NA|TRBJ2-5|NA|TRBV29-1
TGCAGCGGAGGGAAATACGATACGACCCAGTACTTC
CSGGKYDTTQYF
>NA|TRBJ2-7|NA|TRBV6-2/TRBV6-3
TGTGCCAGCAGTTACTCGACGATTGGGGAGCAGTACTTC
CASSYSTIGEQYF
>few|TRBJ2-2|NA|TRBV2
TGTGCCAGCAGAACAGGGGGGGACACCGGGGAGCTGTTTTTT
CASRTGGDTGELFF
>many|TRBJ1-1|NA|TRBV29-1
TGCAGCGTCAGGCAGGCGAACACTGAAGCTTTCTTT
CSVRQANTEAFF
>NA|TRBJ2-7|TRBD1|TRBV5-1
TGCGCCAGCAGCTTAACAGGGGGCAGCGAGCAGTACTTC
CASSLTGGSEQYF
>few|TRBJ2-3|NA|TRBV5-6
TGTGCCAGCAGCCCCCAATACGGGAGTACAGATACGCAGTATTTT
CASSPQYGSTDTQYF
>many|TRBJ2-5|NA|TRBV3-1
TGTGCCAGCAGCCAAGCGGGAGCAGAGACCCAGTACTTC
CASSQAGAETQYF
>many|TRBJ1-1|NA|TRBV20-1
TGCAGTGCTAGGGTAGGGACTGAAGCTTTCTTT
CSARVGTEAFF
>NA|TRBJ2-1|NA|TRBV30
TGTGCCTGGAAAGGGACCCCCCGGGATGAGCAGTTCTTC
CAWKGTPRDEQFF
>NA|TRBJ2-2|TRBD2|TRBV4-1
TGCGCCAGCAGCCAAGTGCCGACGGGAGGGGGAACCGGGGAGCTGTTTTTT
CASSQVPTGGGTGELFF
>NA|TRBJ2-3|TRBD2|TRBV7-9
TGTGCCAGCAGCCCCCGGACTAGCGGGGGGGGAATGGATACAGATACGCAGTATTTT
CASSPRTSGGGMDTDTQYF
>NA|TRBJ1-1|TRBD1|TRBV18
TGTGCCAGCTCTAGGACAGGGGACTCTGAAGCTTTCTTT
CASSRTGDSEAFF
>NA|TRBJ2-7|TRBD1|TRBV12-3/TRBV12-4
TGTGCCAGCAGTCCCTTGCTTGGGGTAAACAGGGGCTCCTACGAGCAGTACTTC
CASSPLLGVNRGSYEQYF
>NA|TRBJ2-2|TRBD1|TRBV15
TGTGCCACCAGCGAACAGGGGCCGCACACCGGGGAGCTGTTTTTT
CATSEQGPHTGELFF
>NA|TRBJ1-5|TRBD1|TRBV28
TGTGCCAGCAGGGAACAGGGGGCGGGTCAGCCCCAGCATTTT
CASREQGAGQPQHF
>NA|TRBJ1-5|NA|TRBV27
TGTGCCAGCTCCGCAGCGGGGGGAGCCCTTCAGCCCCAGCATTTT
CASSAAGGALQPQHF
>few|TRBJ2-7|TRBD1|TRBV13
TGTGCCAGCAGCTTCAGGGGGTCAAAGGGGGCTTACGAGCAGTACTTC
CASSFRGSKGAYEQYF
>NA|TRBJ2-1|TRBD2|TRBV3-1
TGTGCCAGCAGCCCCGGCGGTGCGACTAGCTATGAGCAGTTCTTC
CASSPGGATSYEQFF
>NA|TRBJ2-3|NA|TRBV20-1
TGCAGTGCTGGGGGTAGAGGACGGGACGTCACAGATACGCAGTATTTT
CSAGGRGRDVTDTQYF
>once|TRBJ1-5|TRBD1|TRBV10-3
TGTGCCATCAGTGATTCCAGGGGGGCTCAGCCCCAGCATTTT
CAISDSRGAQPQHF
>NA|TRBJ2-7|TRBD2|TRBV6-1
TGTGCCAGCAGAACCGGGACTAGCGGGAGTTACGAGCAGTACTTC
CASRTGTSGSYEQYF
>NA|TRBJ2-1|NA|TRBV6-2/TRBV6-3
TGTGCCAGCAGTTACTCAGGGGGAAGAGATGAGCAGTTCTTC
CASSYSGGRDEQFF
>few|TRBJ2-1|NA|TRBV9
TGTGCCAGCAGCGTTGGTGGCTCTGCGGCGGCGAGCAATGAGCAGTTCTTC
CASSVGGSAAASNEQFF